The source of this T cell receptor (beta chain) is a study of T cells in Graves' hyperthyroidism and ophthalmopathy. Overall study findings and caveats: Model predictions of ophthalmopathy came a median about six months before onset.

RNA transcripts gave rise to amplified TCR beta CDR3 regions. A first-round RT-PCR of the TCR CDR3 used the HTBI primer set. MiXCR, applied by TCRdb to the multiplex PCR reads, yields one record per CDR3 protein. The data contain about 840,000 distinct CDR3 sequences, roughly 40% of them singletons. Per the germline V gene, CDR1 is KGHSH and CDR2 is LQKENI. V lost 3 bases and J 2 bases, leaving 14 bases between the germline ends. This CDR3 contains 15 residues. A remark on this clonotype: Its antigen is not known.

Graves' hyperthyroidism was deemed stable absent ophthalmopathy progression within 18 months. The PBMCs studied were ones that came from about 9.9 ml fresh peripheral blood. This receptor was taken from a man aged 18-30 years with Graves' hyperthyroidism. The specimen was blood. The chain employs TRBV18 and TRBJ2-7; D gene ambiguous. The CDR3 sequence: CASSPTSGSAYEQYF. CDR3 DNA sequence: TGTGCCAGCTCACCCACCTCGGGCAGTGCCTACGAGCAGTACTTC.